These 16 T cell receptor beta chains came from one sample sequenced in a study of T cell repertoires in cytomegalovirus infection. TCRdb independently ran MiXCR on the reads; one entry per CDR3 protein. The sample contains 560,000 or so distinct CDR3 sequences, 16% of which appear only once. Sequencing input: CD8+ T cells from PBMCs. The receptor source for this set is a human donor in good health (CMV status not recorded). Some clones in this sample may be carry-over from other donors' samples.

At least ten counts were recorded for this clonotype. The chain couples TRBV12-3 or TRBV12-4 to TRBJ2-1, with TRBD2 identical over 9 bases. This CDR3 has 17 amino acids. V lost 4 bases, J lost 0 bases, and 7 bases stayed unmatched. The CDR3 bases are TGTGCCAGCAGTTCGCGGGGGGGACTCAGCTCCTACAATGAGCAGTTCTTC. It codes for CASSSRGGLSSYNEQFF.

In regard to this clonotype: Since the CDR3 does not end with the conserved phenylalanine or tryptophan, this likely comes from a read error. The genes are TRBV7-3 and TRBJ2-7, with TRBD1 identical over 9 bases. The CDR3 length is 14 residues. In germline, CDR1 is SGHTA, CDR2 FQGTGA. CDR3 amino acids: CASSDGTGLYVQYY. The DNA for the CDR3 is TGTGCCAGCAGCGATGGGACAGGGCTCTACGTGCAGTACTAC.

V is TRBV2 and J is TRBJ2-1; D possibly corresponds to TRBD2 (6 bases). Trimming pared 5 bases from V and 10 bases from J, leaving 15 bases between. The CDR3 is 13 amino acids. CDR1 SNHLY and CDR2 FYNNEI come from the germline V gene. The CDR3 DNA follows: TGTGCCAGCAGTTTGGGACTCCTCTCCGAGCAGTTCTTC. Translated, it gives CASSLGLLSEQFF.

The chain uses TRBV9 and TRBJ2-2, with 9 bases matching TRBD2. Trimming cost V 1 base and J 5 bases; bases outside gene matches: 9. The CDR3 covers 17 residues. The germline gives CDR1 SGDLS, CDR2 YYNGEE. The CDR3 protein is CASSVNKASGDTGELFF. The CDR3 DNA reads as TGTGCCAGCAGCGTAAACAAGGCTAGCGGGGATACCGGGGAGCTGTTTTTT.

This clonotype was observed a few times. The genes are TRBV14 and TRBJ2-1, with D possibly TRBD1 on 6 matching bases. The germline gives CDR1 SGHDN, CDR2 FVKESK. V dropped 4 bases and J dropped 8 bases, with 18 bases sitting between them. The CDR3 has 15 amino acids. CDR3 in DNA: TGTGCCAGCAGCCGCCGGGACACCTATGTGGATGAGCAGTTCTTC. Amino acid sequence: CASSRRDTYVDEQFF.

Many counts were recorded for this clonotype. The rearrangement joins TRBV20-1 to TRBJ1-3, with no clear D. CDR3 size: 16 residues. From germline, CDR1 is DFQATT and CDR2 SNEGSKA (reference sequence). Trimming took off 3 bases at V and 1 base at J, with 16 bases between the two ends. The CDR3 coding sequence is TGCAGTGCTAGGGCCGTGGAACCGTCGTCTGGAAACACCATATATTTT. This codes for CSARAVEPSSGNTIYF.

This clonotype came up many times. J is TRBJ2-1 and V is TRBV7-3; 7 bases fit TRBD1. CDR3 length: 16 amino acids. The V gene's germline CDR1 is SGHTA and CDR2 FQGTGA. The V and J ends lost 3 bases and 0 bases, in that order; junction bases with no gene match: 5. The CDR3 DNA is TGTGCCAGCAGCTTGGACAGGTCCTCCTCCTACAATGAGCAGTTCTTC. It translates to CASSLDRSSSYNEQFF.

This clonotype appeared many times. The rearrangement links TRBV12-5 to TRBJ1-1, with D perhaps matching TRBD1 (5 bases). Deletions cut 10 bases from V and 6 bases from J, with 18 bases between. Germline V gene sequence: CDR1 LGHNT, CDR2 FRNRAP. CDR3 size: 13 residues. The CDR3 nucleotides read TGTGCTACCGAAGGGGTCCTAGGCGCTGAAGCTTTCTTT. This encodes CATEGVLGAEAFF.

This clonotype was counted many times. The chain carries TRBV6-1 and TRBJ1-5; perhaps TRBD1 as D (5 bases). CDR3 size: 17 residues. The germline V and J ends were trimmed by 5 bases and 2 bases, with 19 bases remaining between them. Per germline, CDR1 MNHNS and CDR2 SASEGT. DNA of the CDR3: TGTGCCAGCAGTCCCGGGGGTAGGGAGGGCGGCAATCAGCCCCAGCATTTT. Its translation: CASSPGGREGGNQPQHF.

A few counts support this clonotype. J is TRBJ2-2 and V is TRBV15; 8 bases align to TRBD2. J gave up 4 bases and V 5 bases, and 9 bases lay outside the gene matches. CDR1 LNHNV and CDR2 YYDKDF come from the germline V gene (reference sequence). CDR3 size: 16 residues. DNA of the CDR3: TGTGCCACCAGCGATCCAGCGGGGGCCATCACCGGGGAGCTGTTTTTT. It encodes CATSDPAGAITGELFF.

Only a few counts were recorded for this clonotype. The chain combines TRBV12-3 or TRBV12-4 with TRBJ2-4; 10 nucleotides line up with TRBD2. The V gene end was trimmed by 10 bases and the J gene end by 6 bases; junction bases not matched to a gene: 12. The CDR3 sequence is 15 residues long. CDR3 protein: CATSGAGGPINIQYF. The DNA of the CDR3 is TGTGCCACCTCGGGAGCGGGAGGGCCGATAAACATTCAGTACTTC.

This clonotype was found many times. The chain links TRBV6-1 to TRBJ2-7; the match to TRBD1 covers 12 bases. Germline values: CDR1 MNHNS, CDR2 SASEGT. V was pared by 6 bases and J by 7 bases, with 10 bases of the junction left unmatched. This CDR3 comprises 15 residues. The CDR3 protein is CASSGPGQGAWEQYF. DNA for the CDR3: TGTGCCAGCAGCGGACCGGGACAGGGGGCTTGGGAGCAGTACTTC.

Details on this clonotype: The junction and the germline gene differ at one end; a read error may be behind it. The chain recombines TRBV7-9 with TRBJ2-7, with 12 bases identical to TRBD2. Germline CDR1 SEHNR, CDR2 FQNEAQ (reference sequence). The CDR3 has 16 residues. The CDR3 coding sequence is TGTGCCAGCAGCTTTTCCACGGGACTAGCGGGTTACGAGCAGAACTTC. As protein: CASSFSTGLAGYEQNF.

This clonotype was seen a handful of times. The chain couples TRBV10-3 to TRBJ1-5; 10 nucleotides align to TRBD1. Germline assignment: CDR1 ENHRY and CDR2 SYGVKD. J gave up 4 bases and V 0 bases, and 0 bases lay outside the gene matches. The CDR3 contains 15 residues. The DNA for the CDR3 is TGTGCCATCAGTGAGTCGGGACAGGGGAATCAGCCCCAGCATTTT. Its protein is CAISESGQGNQPQHF.

Turning to this clonotype: Sequence at one end of the junction differs from germline and may be a read error. The chain joins TRBV2 to TRBJ2-7, with D perhaps matching TRBD1 or TRBD2 (6 bases each). The CDR3 extends over 15 amino acids. Germline values: CDR1 SNHLY, CDR2 FYNNEI. The DNA for the CDR3 is TGTGCCAGCAGTGATGGGGGGCGGTACACCTACGTGCAGTACTTC. Protein sequence: CASSDGGRYTYVQYF.

V is TRBV11-2 and J is TRBJ1-1; TRBD1 aligns across 7 bases. The CDR3 is made up of 17 amino acids. With 2 bases clipped from V and 2 bases from J, the junction kept 11 bases outside the gene matches. Per the germline V gene, CDR1 is SGHAT and CDR2 is FQNNGV. The CDR3 is CASSLLPSGQANTEAFF. CDR3 coding DNA: TGTGCCAGCAGCTTACTTCCATCTGGACAGGCTAACACTGAAGCTTTCTTT.